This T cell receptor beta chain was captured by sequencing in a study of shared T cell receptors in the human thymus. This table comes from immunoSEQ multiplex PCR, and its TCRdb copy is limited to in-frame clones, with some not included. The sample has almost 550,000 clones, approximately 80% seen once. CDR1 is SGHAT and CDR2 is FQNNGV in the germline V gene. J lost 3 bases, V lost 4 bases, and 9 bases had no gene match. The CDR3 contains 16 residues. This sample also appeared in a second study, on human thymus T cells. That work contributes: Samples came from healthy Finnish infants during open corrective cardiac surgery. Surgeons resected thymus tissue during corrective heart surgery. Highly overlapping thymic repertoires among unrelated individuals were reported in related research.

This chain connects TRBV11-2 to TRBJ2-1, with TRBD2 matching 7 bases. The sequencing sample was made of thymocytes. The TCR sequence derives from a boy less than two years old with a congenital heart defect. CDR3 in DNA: TGTGCCAGCAGCTCATCCGATCCTAGCGGCTACAATGAGCAGTTCTTC. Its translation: CASSSSDPSGYNEQFF.